This T cell receptor beta chain was sequenced in a study of CD8 T cells in Susac syndrome. Study overall: When blood was collected, patients with Susac syndrome were therapy-naive, were taking corticosteroids, or were receiving intravenous immunoglobulin alone.

V dropped 4 bases and J dropped 4 bases, with 19 bases sitting between them. The length of the CDR3 is 16 residues. CDR1 is SGHDN and CDR2 is FVKESK in the germline V gene. With random hexamers, about 0.45 to 1 ug RNA was reverse transcribed. TCRdb itself ran the immunoSEQ multiplex PCR reads through MiXCR, one entry per CDR3 protein. The sample consists of about 180,000 distinct CDR3 sequences, 90% to 95% of them appearing once. The study's findings and limits: The CD4+ T cell repertoire of patients with Susac syndrome showed no detectable clonal expansion.

Only one count was recorded for this clonotype. As yet, its antigen is unknown. The sequencing sample was made of CD4+ T cells from PBMCs. This chain connects TRBV14 to TRBJ1-1; D remains unclear. This TCR came from a human donor with Susac syndrome. This CDR3 reads CASSLLRGPSGTEAFF. CDR3 sequence (DNA): TGTGCCAGCAGCCTACTCCGTGGGCCTTCGGGCACTGAAGCTTTCTTT.